This is a list of T cell receptor beta chains from one sample in a study of T-cell reconstitution after alpha-beta-depleted transplantation in children. TCRdb used MiXCR to reprocess the PCR reads, holding one entry per CDR3 protein. The sample records 900,000 or so distinct CDR3 sequences, approximately 15% being singletons. The sample was PBMCs, mostly from graft donor cells, taken 360 days after TCRalphabeta/CD19-depleted stem cell transplant. The source is a male patient between 5 and 17 years old who had a stem cell transplant for acute lymphoblastic leukemia, so the T cells may come from the graft donor. CDR3s include the opening cysteine and the closing phenylalanine or tryptophan. The order of the fields is J gene, V gene, D gene, clone size, CDR3 protein, CDR3 DNA. A D gene is named only where the DNA matches it firmly. Some rows have no size entry. The others give once, few or many, or a class for an expanded clone.

J gene: TRBJ2-1; V gene: TRBV9; D gene: TRBD2; clone size: .; CDR3 protein: CASSLSGALREQFF; CDR3 DNA: TGTGCCAGCAGCCTTAGCGGGGCCCTGAGAGAGCAGTTCTTC
J gene: TRBJ2-5; V gene: TRBV7-2; D gene: TRBD1; clone size: .; CDR3 protein: CASSLWSGTGPQETQYF; CDR3 DNA: TGTGCCAGCAGCTTGTGGTCCGGGACAGGGCCTCAAGAGACCCAGTACTTC
J gene: TRBJ2-1; V gene: TRBV12-3/TRBV12-4; D gene: .; clone size: few; CDR3 protein: CASSFHGEQFF; CDR3 DNA: TGTGCCAGCAGCTTTCACGGGGAGCAGTTCTTC
J gene: TRBJ2-1; V gene: TRBV24-1; D gene: TRBD1; clone size: many; CDR3 protein: CATSARTGFYNEQFF; CDR3 DNA: TGTGCCACCAGTGCCCGGACAGGGTTCTACAATGAGCAGTTCTTC
J gene: TRBJ2-1; V gene: TRBV12-3/TRBV12-4; D gene: TRBD1; clone size: .; CDR3 protein: CASSLRDRTYLSFNEQFF; CDR3 DNA: TGTGCCAGCAGTTTACGGGACAGGACATACCTCTCCTTCAATGAGCAGTTCTTC
J gene: TRBJ2-5; V gene: TRBV4-1; D gene: TRBD2; clone size: .; CDR3 protein: CASSQGGLAALITQYF; CDR3 DNA: TGCGCCAGCAGCCAGGGGGGACTAGCGGCCTTGATTACCCAGTACTTC
J gene: TRBJ2-3; V gene: TRBV4-2; D gene: .; clone size: .; CDR3 protein: CASSRRGTSQSTDTQYF; CDR3 DNA: TGTGCCAGCAGCCGACGAGGGACTTCCCAAAGCACAGATACGCAGTATTTT
J gene: TRBJ2-5; V gene: TRBV12-3/TRBV12-4; D gene: TRBD2; clone size: many; CDR3 protein: CASSLGLAGGYETQYF; CDR3 DNA: TGTGCCAGCAGCTTAGGTCTAGCGGGAGGGTATGAGACCCAGTACTTC
J gene: TRBJ1-1; V gene: TRBV18; D gene: .; clone size: .; CDR3 protein: CASSPGSPEAFF; CDR3 DNA: TGTGCCAGCTCACCCGGGAGCCCTGAAGCTTTCTTT
J gene: TRBJ1-5; V gene: TRBV4-2; D gene: .; clone size: .; CDR3 protein: CASSQVGEGNQPQHF; CDR3 DNA: TGTGCCAGCAGCCAAGTGGGCGAGGGCAATCAGCCCCAGCATTTT
J gene: TRBJ2-7; V gene: TRBV12-3/TRBV12-4; D gene: .; clone size: few; CDR3 protein: CASSLEVREQYF; CDR3 DNA: TGTGCCAGCAGTTTAGAAGTTCGGGAGCAGTACTTC
J gene: TRBJ2-1; V gene: TRBV4-1; D gene: .; clone size: .; CDR3 protein: CATKLAAGVGGYNEQFF; CDR3 DNA: TGCGCCACCAAACTAGCAGCGGGTGTAGGGGGATACAATGAGCAGTTCTTC
J gene: TRBJ2-7; V gene: TRBV20-1; D gene: .; clone size: many; CDR3 protein: CSASLQGPYEQYF; CDR3 DNA: TGCAGTGCTAGCTTGCAGGGCCCTTACGAGCAGTACTTC
J gene: TRBJ2-7; V gene: TRBV5-1; D gene: .; clone size: many; CDR3 protein: CASSFEARSYEQYF; CDR3 DNA: TGCGCCAGCAGCTTCGAAGCCCGCTCCTACGAGCAGTACTTC
J gene: TRBJ2-1; V gene: TRBV5-1; D gene: TRBD1; clone size: few; CDR3 protein: CASSLRADRGDEQFF; CDR3 DNA: TGCGCCAGCAGCTTGAGGGCGGACAGGGGTGATGAGCAGTTCTTC
J gene: TRBJ2-1; V gene: TRBV10-3; D gene: TRBD1; clone size: few; CDR3 protein: CAISEVDRAYNEQFF; CDR3 DNA: TGTGCCATCAGTGAGGTCGACAGGGCCTACAATGAGCAGTTCTTC
J gene: TRBJ1-2; V gene: TRBV28; D gene: .; clone size: few; CDR3 protein: CASSLRRPYGYTF; CDR3 DNA: TGTGCCAGCAGTTTACGACGGCCCTATGGCTACACCTTC
J gene: TRBJ1-1; V gene: TRBV20-1; D gene: .; clone size: .; CDR3 protein: CSARAGNGNTEAFF; CDR3 DNA: TGCAGTGCTAGAGCAGGGAACGGGAACACTGAAGCTTTCTTT
J gene: TRBJ2-3; V gene: TRBV7-4; D gene: .; clone size: many; CDR3 protein: CASSYWSTDTQYF; CDR3 DNA: TGTGCCAGCAGCTACTGGAGCACAGATACGCAGTATTTT
J gene: TRBJ2-1; V gene: TRBV12-3/TRBV12-4; D gene: .; clone size: few; CDR3 protein: CASSLGPSSIEQFF; CDR3 DNA: TGTGCCAGCAGTTTAGGCCCCAGCAGTATAGAGCAGTTCTTC
J gene: TRBJ2-4; V gene: TRBV9; D gene: .; clone size: .; CDR3 protein: CASSVQGKGNIQYF; CDR3 DNA: TGTGCCAGCAGCGTTCAGGGTAAAGGAAACATTCAGTACTTC
J gene: TRBJ1-1; V gene: TRBV24-1; D gene: .; clone size: many; CDR3 protein: CATSDSTYPIMNTEAFF; CDR3 DNA: TGTGCCACCAGTGACTCGACCTACCCCATCATGAACACTGAAGCTTTCTTT
J gene: TRBJ2-7; V gene: TRBV12-3/TRBV12-4; D gene: TRBD1; clone size: .; CDR3 protein: CASSLETGSVQYF; CDR3 DNA: TGTGCCAGCAGTTTAGAGACAGGGTCGGTGCAGTACTTC
J gene: TRBJ2-1; V gene: TRBV12-3/TRBV12-4; D gene: TRBD2; clone size: .; CDR3 protein: CASSTTSGLYNEQFF; CDR3 DNA: TGTGCCAGCAGTACCACTAGCGGGCTATACAATGAGCAGTTCTTC
J gene: TRBJ2-2; V gene: TRBV25-1; D gene: .; clone size: few; CDR3 protein: CASSLFLGGTGELFF; CDR3 DNA: TGTGCCAGCAGTCTTTTTCTCGGCGGCACCGGGGAGCTGTTTTTT
J gene: TRBJ2-1; V gene: TRBV27; D gene: TRBD2; clone size: .; CDR3 protein: CASSFLAGSDEQFF; CDR3 DNA: TGTGCCAGCAGTTTCCTAGCGGGATCGGATGAGCAGTTCTTC
J gene: TRBJ1-1; V gene: TRBV15; D gene: .; clone size: .; CDR3 protein: CATSRGRGGNTEAFF; CDR3 DNA: TGTGCCACCAGCAGAGGAAGGGGAGGGAACACTGAAGCTTTCTTT
J gene: TRBJ2-5; V gene: TRBV20-1; D gene: TRBD2; clone size: .; CDR3 protein: CSAPGTSGSWETQYF; CDR3 DNA: TGCAGTGCTCCCGGGACTAGCGGGAGTTGGGAGACCCAGTACTTC
J gene: TRBJ2-3; V gene: TRBV18; D gene: .; clone size: once; CDR3 protein: CASSPYRFTDTQYF; CDR3 DNA: TGTGCCAGCTCACCATATCGGTTCACAGATACGCAGTATTTT
J gene: TRBJ2-7; V gene: TRBV5-1; D gene: TRBD1; clone size: few; CDR3 protein: CASSLLSGQGLYEQYF; CDR3 DNA: TGCGCCAGCAGCTTGTTATCCGGACAGGGCCTCTACGAGCAGTACTTC
J gene: TRBJ2-2; V gene: TRBV5-1; D gene: .; clone size: many; CDR3 protein: CASSFAGTGELFF; CDR3 DNA: TGCGCCAGCAGCTTTGCGGGCACCGGGGAGCTGTTTTTT
J gene: TRBJ2-6; V gene: TRBV20-1; D gene: .; clone size: .; CDR3 protein: CSASGSASGANVLTF; CDR3 DNA: TGCAGTGCTAGCGGCAGCGCCTCTGGGGCCAACGTCCTGACTTTC
J gene: TRBJ1-1; V gene: TRBV12-3/TRBV12-4; D gene: TRBD1; clone size: many; CDR3 protein: CASSLARTGGANTEAFF; CDR3 DNA: TGTGCCAGCAGTTTAGCGAGGACAGGGGGCGCGAACACTGAAGCTTTCTTT
J gene: TRBJ2-3; V gene: TRBV24-1; D gene: .; clone size: .; CDR3 protein: CATSDPNRETDTQYF; CDR3 DNA: TGTGCCACCAGTGATCCCAACCGGGAGACAGATACGCAGTATTTT
J gene: TRBJ2-1; V gene: TRBV27; D gene: .; clone size: .; CDR3 protein: CASSLSYPGEQFF; CDR3 DNA: TGTGCCAGCAGCCTCAGTTACCCGGGTGAGCAGTTCTTC
J gene: TRBJ1-1; V gene: TRBV30; D gene: .; clone size: .; CDR3 protein: CAWHRERTEAFF; CDR3 DNA: TGTGCCTGGCACAGGGAAAGAACTGAAGCTTTCTTT
J gene: TRBJ1-1; V gene: TRBV25-1; D gene: .; clone size: few; CDR3 protein: CASSSTGYSEAFF; CDR3 DNA: TGTGCCAGCAGTTCTACAGGGTACTCTGAAGCTTTCTTT
J gene: TRBJ1-3; V gene: TRBV5-1; D gene: TRBD1; clone size: few; CDR3 protein: CASSLAVDRGNTIYF; CDR3 DNA: TGCGCCAGCAGCTTGGCCGTCGACAGGGGGAACACCATATATTTT
J gene: TRBJ1-3; V gene: TRBV11-2; D gene: .; clone size: few; CDR3 protein: CASSLPSGRVYTIYF; CDR3 DNA: TGTGCCAGCAGCCTACCCTCGGGAAGGGTCTACACCATATATTTT
J gene: TRBJ2-1; V gene: TRBV9; D gene: .; clone size: .; CDR3 protein: CASSPPQRWSEQFF; CDR3 DNA: TGTGCCAGCAGCCCCCCCCAAAGGTGGTCCGAGCAGTTCTTC
J gene: TRBJ2-4; V gene: TRBV12-3/TRBV12-4; D gene: .; clone size: few; CDR3 protein: CASSFRTDKNIQYF; CDR3 DNA: TGTGCCAGCAGTTTTCGGACAGATAAAAACATTCAGTACTTC
J gene: TRBJ2-6; V gene: TRBV27; D gene: .; clone size: few; CDR3 protein: CASSWGLGNVLTF; CDR3 DNA: TGTGCCAGCAGTTGGGGGCTCGGCAACGTCCTGACTTTC
J gene: TRBJ2-3; V gene: TRBV20-1; D gene: TRBD2; clone size: once; CDR3 protein: CSARAFLAGGLMPDTQYF; CDR3 DNA: TGCAGTGCTAGGGCATTCCTAGCGGGGGGGCTTATGCCAGATACGCAGTATTTT
J gene: TRBJ2-7; V gene: TRBV11-2; D gene: .; clone size: once; CDR3 protein: CASSLDSQGVIRYYEQYF; CDR3 DNA: TGTGCCAGCAGCTTAGATTCTCAAGGGGTGATTCGCTACTACGAGCAGTACTTC
J gene: TRBJ2-5; V gene: TRBV4-1; D gene: .; clone size: .; CDR3 protein: CASSQWGDETQYF; CDR3 DNA: TGCGCCAGCAGCCAGTGGGGGGACGAGACCCAGTACTTC
J gene: TRBJ2-1; V gene: TRBV5-1; D gene: TRBD2; clone size: .; CDR3 protein: CASSGPLAGIYNEQFF; CDR3 DNA: TGCGCCAGCAGCGGGCCTCTAGCGGGTATTTACAATGAGCAGTTCTTC
J gene: TRBJ1-5; V gene: TRBV3-1; D gene: .; clone size: few; CDR3 protein: CASSQVRDQPQHF; CDR3 DNA: TGTGCCAGCAGCCAAGTTAGGGACCAGCCCCAGCATTTT
J gene: TRBJ2-5; V gene: TRBV12-5; D gene: TRBD1; clone size: many; CDR3 protein: CASGIGTGQETQYF; CDR3 DNA: TGTGCTAGTGGGATCGGGACAGGCCAAGAGACCCAGTACTTC